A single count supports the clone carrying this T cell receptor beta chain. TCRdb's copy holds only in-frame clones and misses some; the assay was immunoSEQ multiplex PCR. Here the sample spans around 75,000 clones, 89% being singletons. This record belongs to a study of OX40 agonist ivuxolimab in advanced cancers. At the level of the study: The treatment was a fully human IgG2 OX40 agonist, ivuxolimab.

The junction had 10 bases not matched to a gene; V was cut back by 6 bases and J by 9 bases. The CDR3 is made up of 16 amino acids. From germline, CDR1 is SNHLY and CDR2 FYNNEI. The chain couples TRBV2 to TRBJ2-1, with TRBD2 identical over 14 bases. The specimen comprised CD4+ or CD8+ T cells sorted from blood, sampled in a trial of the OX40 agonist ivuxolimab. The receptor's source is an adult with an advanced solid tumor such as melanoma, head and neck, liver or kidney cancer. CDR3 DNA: TGTGCCAGCAGGGGGGGGACTAGCGGGAGATTTGGTGAGCAGTTCTTC. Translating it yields CASRGGTSGRFGEQFF.